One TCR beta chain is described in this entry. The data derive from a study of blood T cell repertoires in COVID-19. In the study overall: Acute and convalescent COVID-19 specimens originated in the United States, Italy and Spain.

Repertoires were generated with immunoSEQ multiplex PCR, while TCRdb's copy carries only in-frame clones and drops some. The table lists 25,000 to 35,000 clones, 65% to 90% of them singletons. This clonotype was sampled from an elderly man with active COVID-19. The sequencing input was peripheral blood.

This CDR3 is CASSLQANYGYTF. The CDR3 DNA is TGTGCCAGCAGCTTACAGGCTAACTATGGCTACACCTTC. The V and J genes are TRBV6-2 or TRBV6-3 and TRBJ1-2; maybe TRBD1 (5 bases). Germline CDR1 is MNHEY and CDR2 is SVGEGT. CDR3 length: 13 residues. V lost 6 bases and J 0 bases, leaving 8 bases between the germline ends.